The 3 T cell receptor beta chains listed next were all sequenced from one sample in a study of graft-versus-host responses after intestinal transplantation. Data came from immunoSEQ multiplex PCR; TCRdb stores just in-frame clones and leaves some out. The sample contains roughly 100,000 clones, under 95% of which appear only once. No cognate antigen is known for these TCRs. The material was unstimulated CD8+ T cells sorted from spleen or lymph node cells, obtained before intestinal transplant. The source is a human donor who received an intestinal transplant.

V is TRBV9 and J is TRBJ1-2, with D possibly being TRBD1 (5 bases). Germline assignment: CDR1 SGDLS and CDR2 YYNGEE. CDR3 size: 18 residues. Trimming pared 0 bases from V and 4 bases from J, leaving 22 bases between. The CDR3 DNA sequence: TGTGCCAGCAGCGTAGATCGGACAAACAACCTCCATTCCTATGGCTACACCTTC. Residues: CASSVDRTNNLHSYGYTF.

This chain links TRBV27 with TRBJ1-2; possibly TRBD1 for D (5 bases). Germline loops: CDR1 MNHEY, CDR2 SMNVEV (reference sequence). The length of the CDR3 is 15 residues. V shed 0 bases and J shed 6 bases, with 14 bases lying between them. The CDR3, as DNA: TGTGCCAGCAGTTTATCGGCTTGGGGGGGGGATGGCTACACCTTC. Encoded protein: CASSLSAWGGDGYTF.

The V and J genes are TRBV19 and TRBJ2-3; D is possibly TRBD2 (6 bases). Trimming removed 7 bases from V and 0 bases from J, with 11 bases in between. The CDR3 runs to 14 residues. Germline values: CDR1 LNHDA, CDR2 SQIVND (reference sequence). The CDR3 loop is CASKEGGSTDTQYF. CDR3 bases: TGTGCCAGTAAGGAGGGAGGCAGCACAGATACGCAGTATTTT.